The 2 T cell receptor beta chains below all came from one sample that was sequenced in a study of blood T cell repertoires in COVID-19. TCRdb keeps only in-frame clones here, not all; method: immunoSEQ multiplex PCR. The sample has roughly 250,000 clones; about 85% are singletons. Input material: peripheral blood. All receptors derive from a man aged 55 to 70 who had recovered from COVID-19.

This clone was detected only once. The chain combines TRBV19 with TRBJ2-2, with a weak D call TRBD1 (6 bases). The CDR3 runs 14 residues. The germline V and J ends were trimmed by 8 bases and 0 bases, with 10 bases remaining between them. Germline lookup yields CDR1 LNHDA and CDR2 SQIVND (reference sequence). The CDR3, as DNA: TGTGCCAGTTTGGACAGACCGAACACCGGGGAGCTGTTTTTT. It codes for CASLDRPNTGELFF.

The chain joins TRBV6-2 or TRBV6-3 to TRBJ1-4; D remains ambiguous. V dropped 6 bases and J dropped 8 bases, with 19 bases sitting between them. Germline-derived CDR1 and CDR2 are MNHEY and SVGEGT. The CDR3 length is 15 residues. This CDR3 is CASSGRGGPVEKLFF. Here the CDR3 DNA reads TGTGCCAGCAGCGGCCGGGGAGGCCCGGTAGAAAAACTGTTTTTT.